This T cell receptor beta chain came from a study of T cells in Graves' hyperthyroidism and ophthalmopathy. Ten or more counts support this clonotype. The antigen is undetermined. The CDR3 loop spans 15 amino acids. Germline CDR1 is SGHVS and CDR2 is FQNEAQ. V gave up 1 base and J gave up 4 bases, with 11 bases separating them. Authors of the study amplified TCR beta CDR3 regions from RNA transcripts. First-round RT-PCR of the TCR CDR3 relied on the HTBI primer set. TCRdb processed the multiplex PCR reads anew with MiXCR; each CDR3 protein has one entry. The sample consists of 300,000 to 400,000 distinct CDR3 sequences, approximately 18% of them appearing once. Study outcomes and limitations: Ophthalmopathy onset followed model prediction by a median about 6.5 months.

Sequencing was carried out using blood. This TCR derives from a young man with Graves' ophthalmopathy. This sequence joins TRBV7-8 and TRBJ1-5; D remains unclear. The CDR3 bases are TGTGCCAGCAGCTTAGTCGAGAGACGGAATCAGCCCCAGCATTTT. Protein product: CASSLVERRNQPQHF.